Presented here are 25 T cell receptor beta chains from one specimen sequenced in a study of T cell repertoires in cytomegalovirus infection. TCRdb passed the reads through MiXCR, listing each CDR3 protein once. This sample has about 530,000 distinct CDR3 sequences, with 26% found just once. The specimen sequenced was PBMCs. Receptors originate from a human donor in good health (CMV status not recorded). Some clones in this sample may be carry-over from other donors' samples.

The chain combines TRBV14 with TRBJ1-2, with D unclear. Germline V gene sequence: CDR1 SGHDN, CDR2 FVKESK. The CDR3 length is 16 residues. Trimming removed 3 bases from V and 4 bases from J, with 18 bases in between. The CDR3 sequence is CASSHIPAEATYGYTF. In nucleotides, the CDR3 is TGTGCCAGCAGCCACATACCGGCGGAAGCAACCTATGGCTACACCTTC.

CDR3 in DNA: TGCAGTGCTAGAGATGTGGAGAACACACAAGAAAACACCATATATTTT. Translation gives CSARDVENTQENTIYF. The chain is built from TRBV20-1 and TRBJ1-3, with D hard to call. Trimming removed 0 bases at V and 6 bases at J, with 18 bases between. CDR3 length: 16 residues. CDR1 is DFQATT, CDR2 SNEGSKA, per germline (reference sequence).

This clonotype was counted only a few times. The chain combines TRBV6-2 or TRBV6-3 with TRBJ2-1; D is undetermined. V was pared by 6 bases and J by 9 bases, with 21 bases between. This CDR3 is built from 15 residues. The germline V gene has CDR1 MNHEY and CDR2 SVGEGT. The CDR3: CASSIFKPALGEQFF. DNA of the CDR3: TGTGCCAGCAGCATATTTAAGCCGGCTTTGGGTGAGCAGTTCTTC.

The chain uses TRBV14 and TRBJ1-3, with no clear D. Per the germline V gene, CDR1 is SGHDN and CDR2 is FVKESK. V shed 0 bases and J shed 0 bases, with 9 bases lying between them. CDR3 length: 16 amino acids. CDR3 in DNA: TGTGCCAGCAGCCAAGACTTAGTGGGCTCTGGAAACACCATATATTTT. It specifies CASSQDLVGSGNTIYF.

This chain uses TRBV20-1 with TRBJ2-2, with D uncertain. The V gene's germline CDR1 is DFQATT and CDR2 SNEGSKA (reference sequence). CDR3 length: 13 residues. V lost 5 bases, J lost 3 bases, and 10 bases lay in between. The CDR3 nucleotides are TGCAGTGCTGCCGGGCCCTACACCGGGGAGCTGTTTTTT. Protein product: CSAAGPYTGELFF.

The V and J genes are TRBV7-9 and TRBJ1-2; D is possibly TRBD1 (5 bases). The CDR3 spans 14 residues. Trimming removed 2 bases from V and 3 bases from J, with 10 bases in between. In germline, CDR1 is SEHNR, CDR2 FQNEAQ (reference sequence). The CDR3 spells CASSLRDGDYGYTF. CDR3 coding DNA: TGTGCCAGCAGCTTACGGGACGGAGACTATGGCTACACCTTC.

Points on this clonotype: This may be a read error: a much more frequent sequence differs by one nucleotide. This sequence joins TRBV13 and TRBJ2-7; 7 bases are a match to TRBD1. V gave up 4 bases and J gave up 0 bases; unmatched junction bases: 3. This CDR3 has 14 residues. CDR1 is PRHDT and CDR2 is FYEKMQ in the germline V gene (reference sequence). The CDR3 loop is CASSSDRSSYEQYF. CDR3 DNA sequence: TGTGCCAGCAGCTCGGACAGGAGCTCCTACGAGCAGTACTTC.

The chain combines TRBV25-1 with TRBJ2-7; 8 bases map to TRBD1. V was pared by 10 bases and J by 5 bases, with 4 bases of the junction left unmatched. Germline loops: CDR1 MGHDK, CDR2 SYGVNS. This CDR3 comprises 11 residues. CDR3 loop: CAIDRGHEQYF. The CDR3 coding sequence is TGTGCCATCGACAGGGGCCACGAGCAGTACTTC.

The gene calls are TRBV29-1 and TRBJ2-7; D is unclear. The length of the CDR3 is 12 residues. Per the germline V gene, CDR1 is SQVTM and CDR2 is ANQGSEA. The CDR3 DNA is TGCAGTCCCATAAGCAGGTTGTACGAGCAGTACGTC. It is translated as CSPISRLYEQYV.

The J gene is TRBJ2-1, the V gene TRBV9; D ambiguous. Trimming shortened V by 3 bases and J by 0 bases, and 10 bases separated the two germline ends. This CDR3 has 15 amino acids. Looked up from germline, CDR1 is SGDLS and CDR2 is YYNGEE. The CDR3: CASSGVSSSYNEQFF. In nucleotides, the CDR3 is TGTGCCAGCAGCGGGGTCTCGAGCTCCTACAATGAGCAGTTCTTC.

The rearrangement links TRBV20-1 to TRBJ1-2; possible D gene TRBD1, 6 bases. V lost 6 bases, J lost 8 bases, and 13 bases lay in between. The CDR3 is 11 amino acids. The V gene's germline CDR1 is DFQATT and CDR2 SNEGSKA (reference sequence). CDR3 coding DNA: TGCAGTGCAGGGGGACCGTCAGGCTACACCTTC. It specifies CSAGGPSGYTF.

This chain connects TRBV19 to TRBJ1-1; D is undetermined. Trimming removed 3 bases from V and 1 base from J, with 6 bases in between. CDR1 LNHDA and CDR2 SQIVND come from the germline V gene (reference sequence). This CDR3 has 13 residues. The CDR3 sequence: CASSMTRNTEAFF. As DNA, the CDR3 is TGTGCCAGTAGTATGACAAGGAACACTGAAGCTTTCTTT.

The CDR3 reads CASSIAGLSQPQHF. DNA for the CDR3: TGTGCCAGCAGTATCGCGGGCCTCTCCCAGCCCCAGCATTTT. The rearrangement uses TRBV28 and TRBJ1-5; D is unclear. V gave up 5 bases and J gave up 7 bases, with 15 bases separating them. CDR1 is MDHEN and CDR2 is SYDVKM in the germline V gene. The CDR3 loop spans 14 amino acids.

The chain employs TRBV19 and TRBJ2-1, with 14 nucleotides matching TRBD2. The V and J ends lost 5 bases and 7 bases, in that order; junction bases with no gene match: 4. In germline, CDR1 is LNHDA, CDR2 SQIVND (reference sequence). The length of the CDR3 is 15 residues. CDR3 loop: CASSPGTSGSNEQFF. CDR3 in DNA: TGTGCCAGTAGTCCCGGGACTAGCGGGAGTAATGAGCAGTTCTTC.

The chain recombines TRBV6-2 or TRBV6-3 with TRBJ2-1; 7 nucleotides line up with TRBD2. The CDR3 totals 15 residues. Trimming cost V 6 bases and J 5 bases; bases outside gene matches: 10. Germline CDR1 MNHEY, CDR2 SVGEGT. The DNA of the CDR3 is TGTGCCAGCAGCACACACCGGGACTACCACAATGAGCAGTTCTTC. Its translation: CASSTHRDYHNEQFF.

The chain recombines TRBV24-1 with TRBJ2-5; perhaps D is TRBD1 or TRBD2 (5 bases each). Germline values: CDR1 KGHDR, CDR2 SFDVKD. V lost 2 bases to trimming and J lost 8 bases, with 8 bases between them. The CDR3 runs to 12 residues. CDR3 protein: CATSDYWDTQYF. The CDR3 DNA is TGTGCCACCAGTGATTATTGGGACACCCAGTACTTC.

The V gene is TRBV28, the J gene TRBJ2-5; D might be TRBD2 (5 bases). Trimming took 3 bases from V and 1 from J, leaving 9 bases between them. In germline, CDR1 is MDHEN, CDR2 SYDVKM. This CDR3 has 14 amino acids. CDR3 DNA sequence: TGTGCCAGCAGTTTGCCGGGGATCCAAGAGACCCAGTACTTC. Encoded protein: CASSLPGIQETQYF.

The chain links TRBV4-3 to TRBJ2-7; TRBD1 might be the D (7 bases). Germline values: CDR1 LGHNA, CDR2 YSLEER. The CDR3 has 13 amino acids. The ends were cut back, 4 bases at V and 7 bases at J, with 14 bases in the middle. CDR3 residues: CASSPETGREQYF. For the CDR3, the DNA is TGCGCCAGCAGCCCAGAGACAGGGAGGGAGCAGTACTTC.

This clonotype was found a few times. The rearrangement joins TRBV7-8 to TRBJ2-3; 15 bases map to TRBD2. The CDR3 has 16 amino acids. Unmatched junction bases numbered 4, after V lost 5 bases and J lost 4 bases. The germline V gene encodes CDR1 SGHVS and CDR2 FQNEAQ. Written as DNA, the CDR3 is TGTGCCAGCAGCCGATGGACTAGCGGGAGGGCAGATACGCAGTATTTT. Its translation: CASSRWTSGRADTQYF.

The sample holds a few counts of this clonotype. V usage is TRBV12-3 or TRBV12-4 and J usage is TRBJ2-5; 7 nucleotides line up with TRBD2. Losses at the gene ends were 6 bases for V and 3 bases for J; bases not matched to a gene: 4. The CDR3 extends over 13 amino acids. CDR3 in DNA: TGTGCCAGCAGGTCTCTAGCGGAAGAGACCCAGTACTTC. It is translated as CASRSLAEETQYF.

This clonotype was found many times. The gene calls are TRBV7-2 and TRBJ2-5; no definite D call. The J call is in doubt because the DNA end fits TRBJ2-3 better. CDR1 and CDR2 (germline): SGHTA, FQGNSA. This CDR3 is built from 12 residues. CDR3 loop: CASSLLQETQYF. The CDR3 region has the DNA TGTGCCAGCAGCTTACTCCAGGAAACGCAGTATTTT.

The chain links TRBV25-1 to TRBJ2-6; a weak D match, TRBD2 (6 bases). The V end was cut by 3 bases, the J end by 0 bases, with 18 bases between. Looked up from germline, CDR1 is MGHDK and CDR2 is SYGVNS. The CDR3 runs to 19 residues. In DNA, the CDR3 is TGTGCCAGCAGTGACGAGTCGGGACTCAGCCTCTCTGGGGCCAACGTCCTGACTTTC. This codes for CASSDESGLSLSGANVLTF. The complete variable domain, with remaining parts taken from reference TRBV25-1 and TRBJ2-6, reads EADIYQTPRYLVIGTGKKITLECSQTMGHDKMYWYQQDPGMELHLIHYSYGVNSTEKGDLSSESTVSRIRTEHFPLTLESARPSHTSQYLCASSDESGLSLSGANVLTFGAGSRLTVL.

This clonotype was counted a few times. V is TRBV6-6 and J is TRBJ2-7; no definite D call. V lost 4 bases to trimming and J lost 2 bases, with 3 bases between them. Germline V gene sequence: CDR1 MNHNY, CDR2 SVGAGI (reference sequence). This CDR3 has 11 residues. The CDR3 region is CASSWAYEQYF. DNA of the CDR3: TGTGCCAGCAGTTGGGCCTACGAGCAGTACTTC.

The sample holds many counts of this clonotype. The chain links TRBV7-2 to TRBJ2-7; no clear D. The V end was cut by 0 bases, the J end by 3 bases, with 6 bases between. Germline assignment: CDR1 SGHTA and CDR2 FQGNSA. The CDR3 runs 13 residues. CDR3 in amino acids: CASSLARNYEQYF. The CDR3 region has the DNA TGTGCCAGCAGCTTAGCTCGGAACTACGAGCAGTACTTC.

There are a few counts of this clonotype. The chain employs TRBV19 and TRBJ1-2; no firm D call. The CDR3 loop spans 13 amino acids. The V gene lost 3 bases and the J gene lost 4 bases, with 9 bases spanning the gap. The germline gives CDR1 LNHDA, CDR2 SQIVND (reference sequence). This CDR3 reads CASSIGEIYGYTF. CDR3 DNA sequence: TGTGCCAGTAGTATTGGAGAGATCTATGGCTACACCTTC. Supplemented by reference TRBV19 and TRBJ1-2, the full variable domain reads DGGITQSPKYLFRKEGQNVTLSCEQNLNHDAMYWYRQDPGQGLRLIYYSQIVNDFQKGDIAEGYSVSREKKESFPLTVTSAQKNPTAFYLCASSIGEIYGYTFGSGTRLTVV.